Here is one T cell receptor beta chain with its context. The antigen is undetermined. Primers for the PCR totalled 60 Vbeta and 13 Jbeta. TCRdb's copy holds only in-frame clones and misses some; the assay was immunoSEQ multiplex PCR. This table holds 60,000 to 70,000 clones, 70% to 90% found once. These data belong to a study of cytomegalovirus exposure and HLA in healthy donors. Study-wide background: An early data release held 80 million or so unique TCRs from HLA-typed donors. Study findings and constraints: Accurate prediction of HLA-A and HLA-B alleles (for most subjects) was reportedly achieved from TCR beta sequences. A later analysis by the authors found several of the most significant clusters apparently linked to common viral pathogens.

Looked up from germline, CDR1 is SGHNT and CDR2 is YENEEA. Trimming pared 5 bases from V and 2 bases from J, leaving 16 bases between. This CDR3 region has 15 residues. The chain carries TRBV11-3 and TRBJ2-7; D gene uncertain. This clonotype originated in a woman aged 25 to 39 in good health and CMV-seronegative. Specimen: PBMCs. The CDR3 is CASSPLAAGTYEQYF. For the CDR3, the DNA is TGTGCCAGCAGCCCCCTCGCGGCCGGAACCTACGAGCAGTACTTC.